One sample yielded the 26 T cell receptor beta chains listed below, sequenced in a study of blood T cells in healthy people across ages. A second PCR, run for about 6 to 11 cycles, used a sample-barcoded 5' primer plus a J-beta primer mix. Using its own MiXCR run on the 5' RACE reads, TCRdb lists one record per CDR3 protein. The data contain 650,000 or so distinct CDR3 sequences, 52% of them singletons. Sequences were obtained from blood. The receptors come from a woman of 80 years or more in good health.

The chain combines TRBV29-1 with TRBJ2-5; no clear D. Germline CDR1 reads SQVTM; CDR2 reads ANQGSEA. The CDR3 has 12 amino acids. The germline V and J ends were trimmed by 4 bases and 11 bases, with 17 bases remaining between them. The chain's CDR3 is CSVVGETNEQYF. In DNA, the CDR3 is TGCAGCGTTGTTGGTGAAACCAATGAGCAGTACTTC.

With respect to this clonotype: A read error may account for a junction end that differs from germline. The chain couples TRBV12-3 or TRBV12-4 to TRBJ2-1; TRBD2 matches at 7 bases. The CDR3 is 14 residues long. CDR3 amino acids: CASSTSDLLNEQFF. In DNA, the CDR3 is TGCGCCAGCAGTACTAGCGATTTACTCAATGAGCAGTTCTTC.

This clonotype was seen repeatedly, ten times or more. The V call is TRBV3-1, the J call TRBJ2-1; D unclear. From germline, CDR1 is LGHDT and CDR2 YNNKEL (reference sequence). V gave up 2 bases and J gave up 9 bases, with 8 bases separating them. CDR3 size: 12 residues. In DNA form, the CDR3 reads TGTGCCAGCAGCCAAACTCGCGTTGAGCAGTTCTTC. It specifies CASSQTRVEQFF.

The V gene is TRBV24-1, the J gene TRBJ2-4; D not certain. This CDR3 is built from 11 residues. The V gene lost 1 base and the J gene lost 9 bases, with 3 bases spanning the gap. From germline, CDR1 is KGHDR and CDR2 SFDVKD. The CDR3 DNA sequence: TGTGCCACCAGTGATTTTGGCATTCAGTACTTC. Protein product: CATSDFGIQYF.

This rearrangement joins TRBV27 to TRBJ2-2, with D perhaps TRBD1 (7 bases). Per the germline V gene, CDR1 is MNHEY and CDR2 is SMNVEV (reference sequence). Trimming removed 2 bases from V and 6 bases from J, with 16 bases in between. This CDR3 is 16 amino acids long. CDR3 loop: CASSLKGAGGSGELFF. The CDR3 DNA is TGTGCCAGCAGTTTAAAGGGGGCCGGGGGATCCGGGGAGCTGTTTTTT.

The rearrangement links TRBV29-1 to TRBJ2-1; 9 nucleotides align to TRBD2. V dropped 8 bases and J dropped 8; count of bases not matched to a gene: 10. The CDR3 has 13 amino acids. Germline values: CDR1 SQVTM, CDR2 ANQGSEA. The CDR3 sequence is CSSVGLAGHEQFF. CDR3 nucleotide sequence: TGCAGCTCCGTCGGCCTAGCGGGACATGAGCAGTTCTTC.

As for this clonotype: One base away lies a much larger clone, so this may be a sequencing read error. The rearrangement joins TRBV14 to TRBJ1-1, with D uncertain. Per germline, CDR1 SGHDN and CDR2 FVKESK. Trimming removed 5 bases from V and 0 bases from J, with 16 bases in between. CDR3 length equals 16 residues. The CDR3 loop reads CASSRMAASMNTEAFF. DNA for the CDR3: TGTGCCAGCAGCAGAATGGCAGCCTCCATGAACACTGAAGCTTTCTTT.

Points on this clonotype: A much larger clone sits a single nucleotide away, making a read error possible. The chain uses TRBV7-2 and TRBJ2-3; D perhaps matches TRBD2 (5 bases). This CDR3 has 16 amino acids. The V gene's germline CDR1 is SGHTA and CDR2 FQGNSA. The CDR3 sequence: CAGSRMSRASTDTQYF. CDR3 in DNA: TGTGCCGGCAGCCGAATGTCGCGGGCTAGCACAGATACGCAGTATTTT.

J is TRBJ1-2 and V is TRBV6-5; D is unclear. The CDR3 runs 16 residues. Germline assignment: CDR1 MNHEY and CDR2 SVGAGI. Trimming cost V 6 bases and J 4 bases, with 21 bases left between them. This CDR3 is CASRRRWESPVYGYTF. The CDR3 DNA reads TGTGCCAGCAGGCGACGATGGGAGAGCCCTGTCTATGGCTACACCTTC.

This clonotype was counted many times. The rearrangement joins TRBV20-1 to TRBJ2-3; 7 nucleotides match TRBD1. This CDR3 contains 16 residues. CDR1 is DFQATT and CDR2 is SNEGSKA in the germline V gene (reference sequence). Unmatched junction bases numbered 11, after V lost 3 bases and J lost 2 bases. The CDR3 DNA follows: TGCAGTGCTAGGGATTTGACAGGGAGACACACAGATACGCAGTATTTT. This sequence encodes CSARDLTGRHTDTQYF.

Ten or more counts support this clonotype. V usage is TRBV12-3 or TRBV12-4 and J usage is TRBJ2-3; 10 bases match TRBD2. V was clipped by 2 bases and J by 7 bases; unmatched bases: 6. The CDR3 has 15 residues. CDR3 region: CASSLYTSGAHTQYF. CDR3 bases: TGTGCCAGCAGTTTATATACTAGCGGGGCTCATACGCAGTATTTT.

At least ten counts were recorded for this clonotype. The CDR3 protein is CASSPSGAGLLYNEQFF. DNA of the CDR3: TGTGCCAGCAGTCCTAGTGGAGCGGGCCTACTTTACAATGAGCAGTTCTTC. This chain joins TRBV12-3 or TRBV12-4 and TRBJ2-1; tentatively, D is TRBD2 (6 bases). The CDR3 totals 17 residues. The V and J ends lost 5 bases and 4 bases respectively, with 21 bases between them.

The chain links TRBV5-1 to TRBJ2-5, with D possibly matching TRBD2 (6 bases). Germline lookup yields CDR1 SGHRS and CDR2 YFSETQ. The CDR3 is 14 residues long. The ends were cut back, 3 bases at V and 1 base at J, with 10 bases in the middle. The CDR3 DNA follows: TGCGCCAGCAGCTCGGGACTCCGCCAAGAGACCCAGTACTTC. Translated: CASSSGLRQETQYF.

This clonotype was recorded at least ten times. V usage is TRBV2 and J usage is TRBJ2-5; D remains unclear. Germline V lookup: CDR1 SNHLY, CDR2 FYNNEI. CDR3 size: 12 residues. V was cut by 3 bases and J by 3 bases, with 5 bases left in between. Written as DNA, the CDR3 is TGTGCCAGCAGTGAGGCAGAAGAGACCCAGTACTTC. As protein: CASSEAEETQYF.

Concerning this clonotype: This may be a read error, as it is one base from a much larger clone. V usage is TRBV6-5 and J usage is TRBJ2-3; 8 bases align to TRBD1. The CDR3 has 13 amino acids. Looked up from germline, CDR1 is MNHEY and CDR2 is SVGAGI. The CDR3 region has the DNA TGTGCCGGCAGCCGAAACGACAGGGGTGCGCAGTATTTT. Its translation is CAGSRNDRGAQYF.

The V gene is TRBV20-1, the J gene TRBJ2-3, with D perhaps matching TRBD2 (7 bases). Germline CDR1 and CDR2: DFQATT and SNEGSKA (reference sequence). Trimming cost V 7 bases and J 6 bases, with 14 bases left between them. This CDR3 is 12 amino acids long. The CDR3 sequence is CSEGGRDDTQYF. DNA for the CDR3: TGCAGTGAGGGGGGGAGGGATGATACGCAGTATTTT.

This clonotype was counted many times. The rearrangement links TRBV27 to TRBJ2-1; TRBD1 is a possible D gene (5 bases). The CDR3 extends over 16 amino acids. Trimming took 5 bases from V and 1 from J, leaving 15 bases between them. Looked up from germline, CDR1 is MNHEY and CDR2 is SMNVEV (reference sequence). Here the CDR3 reads CASSIRAPPSYNEQFF. CDR3 sequence (DNA): TGTGCCAGCAGTATCAGGGCTCCCCCTTCCTACAATGAGCAGTTCTTC.

The chain has TRBV28 and TRBJ2-2; tentative D call: TRBD1 (5 bases). Trimming removed 6 bases from V and 4 bases from J, with 21 bases in between. CDR3 length: 17 residues. Germline CDR1 reads MDHEN; CDR2 reads SYDVKM. The CDR3 spells CASSPTPLGVGTGELFF. CDR3 nucleotides: TGTGCCAGCAGCCCCACCCCTCTAGGGGTTGGCACCGGGGAGCTGTTTTTT.

This chain links TRBV6-5 with TRBJ1-1; 7 bases align to TRBD1. V lost 6 bases to trimming and J lost 5 bases; unmatched junction nucleotides: 6. Germline V gene lookup returns CDR1 MNHEY and CDR2 SVGAGI. The CDR3 contains 13 residues. The CDR3 bases are TGTGCCAGCAGGCCGACAGGGAAAACTGAAGCTTTCTTT. Amino acid sequence: CASRPTGKTEAFF.

This clonotype was seen many times. The V call is TRBV2, the J call TRBJ2-3; D may correspond to TRBD1 or TRBD2 (5 bases each). The V end was cut by 8 bases, the J end by 4 bases, with 13 bases between. CDR3 length equals 13 residues. Germline-derived CDR1 and CDR2 are SNHLY and FYNNEI. The CDR3 is CASSWGTPDTQYF. Here the CDR3 DNA reads TGTGCCAGCTCTTGGGGGACGCCAGATACGCAGTATTTT.

J is TRBJ2-1 and V is TRBV5-1; 10 nucleotides align to TRBD2. The CDR3 runs 15 residues. The V and J ends lost 0 bases and 8 bases, in that order; junction bases with no gene match: 5. Germline-derived CDR1 and CDR2 are SGHRS and YFSETQ. CDR3 coding DNA: TGCGCCAGCAGCTTGGGGGGACTAGCGATTGATGAGCAGTTCTTC. The encoded protein is CASSLGGLAIDEQFF. Based on the CDR3 plus reference TRBV5-1 and TRBJ2-1, the full variable domain is KAGVTQTPRYLIKTRGQQVTLSCSPISGHRSVSWYQQTPGQGLQFLFEYFSETQRNKGNFPGRFSGRQFSNSRSEMNVSTLELGDSALYLCASSLGGLAIDEQFFGPGTRLTVL.

This clonotype has ten or more counts. This chain links TRBV10-3 with TRBJ2-7; 13 bases align to TRBD2. V lost 6 bases and J lost 2; bases outside the gene matches: 4. This CDR3 spans 15 amino acids. Per the germline V gene, CDR1 is ENHRY and CDR2 is SYGVKD. The CDR3 is CAISTGTSGTYEQYF. CDR3 in DNA: TGTGCCATCAGCACCGGGACTAGCGGGACCTACGAGCAGTACTTC.

In its sample, this clonotype was seen a few times. The rearrangement uses TRBV7-3 and TRBJ1-1; D is possibly TRBD1 (5 bases). The CDR3 consists of 17 residues. Germline-derived CDR1 and CDR2 are SGHTA and FQGTGA. With 2 bases removed from V and 1 base from J, the gap between germline ends came to 17 bases. CDR3 nucleotide sequence: TGTGCCAGCAGCTTATTTCCTAGCTCCGGGGGGAACACTGAAGCTTTCTTT. The encoded protein is CASSLFPSSGGNTEAFF.

This clonotype was seen repeatedly, ten times or more. The chain is built from TRBV5-1 and TRBJ2-1; D gene uncertain. In germline, CDR1 is SGHRS, CDR2 YFSETQ. The CDR3 loop spans 13 amino acids. Trimming shortened V by 4 bases and J by 1 base, and 6 bases separated the two germline ends. The DNA of the CDR3 is TGCGCCAGCAGCAGTCCATCCTACAATGAGCAGTTCTTC. This translates into CASSSPSYNEQFF. The full variable domain, with the rest looked up from reference TRBV5-1 and TRBJ2-1, is KAGVTQTPRYLIKTRGQQVTLSCSPISGHRSVSWYQQTPGQGLQFLFEYFSETQRNKGNFPGRFSGRQFSNSRSEMNVSTLELGDSALYLCASSSPSYNEQFFGPGTRLTVL.

This clonotype was counted a few times. This chain uses TRBV2 with TRBJ1-5, with D possibly being TRBD1 (6 bases). CDR1 and CDR2 from the germline V gene are SNHLY and FYNNEI. V was trimmed by 8 bases and J by 5 bases, leaving 16 bases between them. The CDR3 sequence is 14 residues long. This CDR3 reads CASGLGGWDQPQHF. CDR3 coding DNA: TGTGCCAGCGGCCTCGGGGGCTGGGATCAGCCCCAGCATTTT.

Turning to this clonotype: One end of the junction is discordant with germline, which a read error may explain. The rearrangement links TRBV20-1 to TRBJ2-3, with D possibly matching TRBD2 (6 bases). CDR3 length: 14 residues. Germline CDR1 and CDR2: DFQATT and SNEGSKA (reference sequence). Here the CDR3 DNA reads TGCGGTGCTAGAGAGCGGGCCCTAGGGGATACGCAGTATTTT. Encoded protein: CGARERALGDTQYF.